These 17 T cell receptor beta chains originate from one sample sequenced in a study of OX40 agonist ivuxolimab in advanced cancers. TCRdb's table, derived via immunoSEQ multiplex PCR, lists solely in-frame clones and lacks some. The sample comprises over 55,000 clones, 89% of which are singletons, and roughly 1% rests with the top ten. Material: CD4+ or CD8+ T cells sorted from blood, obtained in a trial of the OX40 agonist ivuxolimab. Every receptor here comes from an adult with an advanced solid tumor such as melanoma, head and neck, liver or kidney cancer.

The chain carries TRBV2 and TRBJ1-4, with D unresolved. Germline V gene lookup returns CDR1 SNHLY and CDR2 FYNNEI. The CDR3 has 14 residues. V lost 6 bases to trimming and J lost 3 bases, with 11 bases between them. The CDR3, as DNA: TGTGCCAGCAGCTTACGTGTGGCTAATGAAAAACTGTTTTTT. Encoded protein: CASSLRVANEKLFF.

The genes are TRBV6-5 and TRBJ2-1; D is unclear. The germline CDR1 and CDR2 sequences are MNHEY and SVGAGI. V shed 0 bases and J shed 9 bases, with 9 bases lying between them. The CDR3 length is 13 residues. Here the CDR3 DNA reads TGTGCCAGCAGTTACTCGTGGGGAACTGAGCAGTTCTTC. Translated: CASSYSWGTEQFF.

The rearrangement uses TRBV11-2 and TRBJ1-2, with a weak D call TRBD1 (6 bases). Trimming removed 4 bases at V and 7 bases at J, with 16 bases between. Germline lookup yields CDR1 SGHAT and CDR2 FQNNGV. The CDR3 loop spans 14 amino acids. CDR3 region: CASSSGSGGSGYTF. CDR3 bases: TGTGCCAGCAGCTCCGGCTCGGGGGGCTCTGGCTACACCTTC.

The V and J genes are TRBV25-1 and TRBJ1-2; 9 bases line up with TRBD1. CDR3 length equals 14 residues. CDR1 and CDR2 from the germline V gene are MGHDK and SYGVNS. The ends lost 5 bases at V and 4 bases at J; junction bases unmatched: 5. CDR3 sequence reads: CASSLQGAGYGYTF. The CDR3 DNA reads TGTGCCAGCAGTTTACAGGGGGCGGGCTATGGCTACACCTTC.

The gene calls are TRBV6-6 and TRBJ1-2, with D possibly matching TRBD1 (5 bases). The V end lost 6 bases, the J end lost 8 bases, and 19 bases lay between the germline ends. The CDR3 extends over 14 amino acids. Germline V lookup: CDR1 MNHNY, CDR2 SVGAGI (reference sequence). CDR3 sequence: CASSPRDPFWGYTF. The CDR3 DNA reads TGTGCCAGCAGCCCCCGGGACCCCTTTTGGGGCTACACCTTC.

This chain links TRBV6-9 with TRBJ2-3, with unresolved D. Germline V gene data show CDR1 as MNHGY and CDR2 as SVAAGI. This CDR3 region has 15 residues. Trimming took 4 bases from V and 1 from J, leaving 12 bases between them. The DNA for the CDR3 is TGTGCCAGCAGTTCTGATATGATTGGCACAGATACGCAGTATTTT. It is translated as CASSSDMIGTDTQYF.

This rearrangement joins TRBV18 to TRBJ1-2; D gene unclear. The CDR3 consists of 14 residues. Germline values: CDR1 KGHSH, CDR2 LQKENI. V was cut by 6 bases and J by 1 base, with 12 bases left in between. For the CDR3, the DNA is TGTGCCAGCTCCCCGCTTCACCTTAACTATGGCTACACCTTC. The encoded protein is CASSPLHLNYGYTF.

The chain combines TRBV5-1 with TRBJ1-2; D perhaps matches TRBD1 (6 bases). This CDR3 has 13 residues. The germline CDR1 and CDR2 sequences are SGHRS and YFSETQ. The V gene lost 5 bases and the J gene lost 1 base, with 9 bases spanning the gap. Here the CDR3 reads CASRRGFNYGYTF. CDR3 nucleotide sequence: TGCGCCAGCAGGAGGGGGTTTAACTATGGCTACACCTTC.

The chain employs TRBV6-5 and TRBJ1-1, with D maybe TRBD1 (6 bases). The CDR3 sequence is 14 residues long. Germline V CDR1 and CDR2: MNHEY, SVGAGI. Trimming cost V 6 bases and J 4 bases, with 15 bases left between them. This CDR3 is CASRIQGSGTEAFF. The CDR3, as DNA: TGTGCCAGCAGGATACAGGGTAGCGGCACTGAAGCTTTCTTT.

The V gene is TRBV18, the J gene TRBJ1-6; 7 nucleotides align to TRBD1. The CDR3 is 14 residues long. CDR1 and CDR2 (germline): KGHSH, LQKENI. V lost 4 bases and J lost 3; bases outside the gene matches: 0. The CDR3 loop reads CASSRDSYNSPLHF. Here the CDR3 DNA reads TGTGCCAGCTCACGGGACAGCTATAATTCACCCCTCCACTTT. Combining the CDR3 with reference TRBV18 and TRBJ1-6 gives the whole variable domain NAGVMQNPRHLVRRRGQEARLRCSPMKGHSHVYWYRQLPEEGLKFMVYLQKENIIDESGMPKERFSAEFPKEGPSILRIQQVVRGDSAAYFCASSRDSYNSPLHFGNGTRLTVT.

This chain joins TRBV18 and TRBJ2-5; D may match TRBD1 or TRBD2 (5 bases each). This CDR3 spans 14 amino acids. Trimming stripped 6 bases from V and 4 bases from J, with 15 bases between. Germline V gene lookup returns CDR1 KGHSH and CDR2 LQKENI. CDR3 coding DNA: TGTGCCAGCTCCCACGGGACGAGGGGAGAGACCCAGTACTTC. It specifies CASSHGTRGETQYF.

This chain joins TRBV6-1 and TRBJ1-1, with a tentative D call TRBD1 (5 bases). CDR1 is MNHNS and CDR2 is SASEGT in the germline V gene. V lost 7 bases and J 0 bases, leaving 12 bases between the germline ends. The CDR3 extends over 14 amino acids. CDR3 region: CASTDKGMNTEAFF. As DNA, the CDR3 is TGTGCCAGCACTGACAAGGGGATGAACACTGAAGCTTTCTTT.

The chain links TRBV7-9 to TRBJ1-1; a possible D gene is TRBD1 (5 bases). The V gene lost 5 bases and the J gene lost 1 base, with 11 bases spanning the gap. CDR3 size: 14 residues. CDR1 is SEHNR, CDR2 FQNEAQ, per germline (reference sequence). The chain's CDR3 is CASSPAGTNTEAFF. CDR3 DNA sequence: TGTGCCAGCAGCCCCGCAGGGACGAACACTGAAGCTTTCTTT.

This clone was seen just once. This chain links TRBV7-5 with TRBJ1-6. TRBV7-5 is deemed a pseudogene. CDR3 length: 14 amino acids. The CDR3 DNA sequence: TGTGTCAGAAGCTTTGAGGGACGGAATTCACCCCTCCACTTT. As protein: CVRSFEGRNSPLHF.

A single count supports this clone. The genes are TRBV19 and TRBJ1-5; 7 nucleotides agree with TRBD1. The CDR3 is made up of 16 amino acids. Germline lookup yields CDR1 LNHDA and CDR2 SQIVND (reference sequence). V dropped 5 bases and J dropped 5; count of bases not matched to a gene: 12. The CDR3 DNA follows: TGTGCCAGTAGTGCGGACATGGGACAGACTTATCAGCCCCAGCATTTT. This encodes CASSADMGQTYQPQHF.

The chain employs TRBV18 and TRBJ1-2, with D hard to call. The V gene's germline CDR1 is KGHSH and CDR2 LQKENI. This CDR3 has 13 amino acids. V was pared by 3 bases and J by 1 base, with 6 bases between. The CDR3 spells CASSPSGNYGYTF. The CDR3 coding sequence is TGTGCCAGCTCACCGTCCGGTAACTATGGCTACACCTTC.

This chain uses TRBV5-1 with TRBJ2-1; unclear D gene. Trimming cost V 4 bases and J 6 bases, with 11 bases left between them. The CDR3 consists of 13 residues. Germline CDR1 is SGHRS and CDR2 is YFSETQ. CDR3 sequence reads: CASSPHGLNEQFF. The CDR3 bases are TGCGCCAGCAGCCCCCATGGTCTCAATGAGCAGTTCTTC.